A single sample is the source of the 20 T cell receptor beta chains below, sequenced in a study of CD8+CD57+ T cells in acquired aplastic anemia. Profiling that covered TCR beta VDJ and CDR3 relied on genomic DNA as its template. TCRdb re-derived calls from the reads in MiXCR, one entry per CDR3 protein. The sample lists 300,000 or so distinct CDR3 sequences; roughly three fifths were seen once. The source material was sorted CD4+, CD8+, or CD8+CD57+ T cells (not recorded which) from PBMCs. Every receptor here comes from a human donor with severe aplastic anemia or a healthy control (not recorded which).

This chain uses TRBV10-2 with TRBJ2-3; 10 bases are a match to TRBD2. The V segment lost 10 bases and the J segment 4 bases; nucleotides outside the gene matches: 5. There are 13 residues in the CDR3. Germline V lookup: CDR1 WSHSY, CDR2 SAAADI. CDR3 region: CATTSGGADTQYF. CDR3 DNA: TGCGCCACCACGAGCGGGGGGGCAGATACGCAGTATTTT.

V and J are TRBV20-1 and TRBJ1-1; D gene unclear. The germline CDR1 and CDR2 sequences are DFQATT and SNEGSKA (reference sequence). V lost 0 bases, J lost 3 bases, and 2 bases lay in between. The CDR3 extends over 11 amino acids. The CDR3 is CSAREHTEAFF. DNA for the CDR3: TGCAGTGCTAGAGAGCACACTGAAGCTTTCTTT.

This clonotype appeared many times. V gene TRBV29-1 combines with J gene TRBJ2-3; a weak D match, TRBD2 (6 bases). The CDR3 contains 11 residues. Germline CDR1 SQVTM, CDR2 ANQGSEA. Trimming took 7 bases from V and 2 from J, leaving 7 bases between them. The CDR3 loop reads CSGGTTDTQYF. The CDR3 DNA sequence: TGCAGCGGCGGGACCACAGATACGCAGTATTTT.

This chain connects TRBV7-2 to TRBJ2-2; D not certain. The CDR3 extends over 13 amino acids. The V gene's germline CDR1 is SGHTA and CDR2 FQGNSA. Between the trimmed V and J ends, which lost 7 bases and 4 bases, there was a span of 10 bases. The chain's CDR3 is CASNPGVTGELFF. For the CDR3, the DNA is TGTGCCAGCAATCCAGGCGTCACCGGGGAGCTGTTTTTT.

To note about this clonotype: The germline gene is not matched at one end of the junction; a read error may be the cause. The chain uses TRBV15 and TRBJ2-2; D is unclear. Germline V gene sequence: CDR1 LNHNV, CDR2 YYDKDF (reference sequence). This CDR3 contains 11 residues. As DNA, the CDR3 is TGTGCCACGAGCATGGGCGCGGAGCTGTTTTTT. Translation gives CATSMGAELFF. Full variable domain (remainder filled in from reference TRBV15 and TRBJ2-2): DAMVIQNPRYQVTQFGKPVTLSCSQTLNHNVMYWYQQKSSQAPKLLFHYYDKDFNNEADTPDNFQSRRPNTSFCFLDIRSPGLGDTAMYLCATSMGAELFFGEGSRLTVL.

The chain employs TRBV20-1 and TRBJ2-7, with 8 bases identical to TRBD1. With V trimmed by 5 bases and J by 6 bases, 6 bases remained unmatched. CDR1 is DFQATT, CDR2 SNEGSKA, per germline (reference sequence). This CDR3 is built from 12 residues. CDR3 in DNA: TGCAGTGCTTGGACAGGGTCGGCCGAGCAGTACTTC. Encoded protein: CSAWTGSAEQYF.

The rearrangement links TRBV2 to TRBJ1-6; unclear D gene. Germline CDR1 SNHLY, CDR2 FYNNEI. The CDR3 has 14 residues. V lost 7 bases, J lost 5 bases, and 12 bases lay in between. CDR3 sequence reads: CASTLTVNNSPLHF. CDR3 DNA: TGTGCCAGCACCTTAACCGTAAATAATTCACCCCTCCACTTT.

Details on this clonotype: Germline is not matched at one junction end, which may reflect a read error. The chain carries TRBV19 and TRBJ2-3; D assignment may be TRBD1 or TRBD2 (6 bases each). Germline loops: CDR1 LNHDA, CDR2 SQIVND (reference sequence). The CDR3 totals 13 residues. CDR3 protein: CTSRGVGTDTQYF. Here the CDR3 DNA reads TGTACCAGTAGGGGGGTGGGGACAGATACGCAGTATTTT.

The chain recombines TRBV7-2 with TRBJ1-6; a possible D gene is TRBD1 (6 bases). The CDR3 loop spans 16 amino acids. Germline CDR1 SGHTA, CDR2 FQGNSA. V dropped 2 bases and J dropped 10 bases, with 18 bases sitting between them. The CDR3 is CASSLLRVGGGSPLHF. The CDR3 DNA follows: TGTGCCAGCAGCTTACTTAGAGTAGGGGGAGGGTCACCCCTCCACTTT.

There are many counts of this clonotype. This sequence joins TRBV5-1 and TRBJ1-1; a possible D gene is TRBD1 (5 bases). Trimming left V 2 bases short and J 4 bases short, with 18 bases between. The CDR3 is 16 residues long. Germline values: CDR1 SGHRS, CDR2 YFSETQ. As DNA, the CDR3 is TGCGCCAGCAGCTTAGACAGACCGGGGACCGGCACTGAAGCTTTCTTT. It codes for CASSLDRPGTGTEAFF.

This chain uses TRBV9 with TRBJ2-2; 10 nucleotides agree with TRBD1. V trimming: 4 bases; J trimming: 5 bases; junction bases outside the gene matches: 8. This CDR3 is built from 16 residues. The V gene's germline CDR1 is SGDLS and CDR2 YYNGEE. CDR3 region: CASSLSTGGRTGELFF. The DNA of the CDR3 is TGTGCCAGCAGCCTTTCGACAGGGGGCAGAACCGGGGAGCTGTTTTTT.

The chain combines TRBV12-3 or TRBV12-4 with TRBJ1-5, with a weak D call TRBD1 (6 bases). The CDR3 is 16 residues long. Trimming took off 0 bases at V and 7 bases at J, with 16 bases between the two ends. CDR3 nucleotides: TGTGCCAGCAGTTTAGCCAGGGAAACAGGGATCCAGCCCCAGCATTTT. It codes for CASSLARETGIQPQHF.

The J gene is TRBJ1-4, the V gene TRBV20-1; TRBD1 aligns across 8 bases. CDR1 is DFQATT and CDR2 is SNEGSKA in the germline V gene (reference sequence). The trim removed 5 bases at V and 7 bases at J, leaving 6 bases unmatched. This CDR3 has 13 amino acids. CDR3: CSAQSGGGEKLFF. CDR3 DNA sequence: TGCAGTGCTCAATCAGGGGGCGGTGAAAAACTGTTTTTT.

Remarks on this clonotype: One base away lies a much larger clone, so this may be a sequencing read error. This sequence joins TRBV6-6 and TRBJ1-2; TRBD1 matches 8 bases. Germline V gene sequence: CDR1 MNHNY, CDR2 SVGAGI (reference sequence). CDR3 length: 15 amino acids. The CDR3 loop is CVSSLGTGEGYGYTF. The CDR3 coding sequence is TGTGTCAGCAGTCTTGGGACAGGCGAAGGCTATGGCTACACCTTC.

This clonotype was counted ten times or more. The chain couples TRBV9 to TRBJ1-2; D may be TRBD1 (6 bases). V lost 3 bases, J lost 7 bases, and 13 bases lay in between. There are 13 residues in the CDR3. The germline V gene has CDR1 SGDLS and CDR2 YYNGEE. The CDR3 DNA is TGTGCCAGCAGCGAATTCAACAGGGCTGGCTACACCTTC. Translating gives CASSEFNRAGYTF.

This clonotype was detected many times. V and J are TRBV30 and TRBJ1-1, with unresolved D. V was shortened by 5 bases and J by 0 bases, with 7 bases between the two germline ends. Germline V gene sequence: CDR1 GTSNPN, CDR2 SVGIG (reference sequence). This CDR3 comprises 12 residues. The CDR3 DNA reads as TGTGCCTGGTCTCGGTTGAACACTGAAGCTTTCTTT. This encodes CAWSRLNTEAFF.

The CDR3 here is CSTRTGNYGYTF. The CDR3 DNA reads as TGCAGCACCAGGACAGGGAACTATGGCTACACCTTC. This chain uses TRBV29-1 with TRBJ1-2; 8 bases fit TRBD1. J gave up 2 bases and V 8 bases, and 4 bases lay outside the gene matches. This CDR3 contains 12 residues. Germline V gene data show CDR1 as SQVTM and CDR2 as ANQGSEA.

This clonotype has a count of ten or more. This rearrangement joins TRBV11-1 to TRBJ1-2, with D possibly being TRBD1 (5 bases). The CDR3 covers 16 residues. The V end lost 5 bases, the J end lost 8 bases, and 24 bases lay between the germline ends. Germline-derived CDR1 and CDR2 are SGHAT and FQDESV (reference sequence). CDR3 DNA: TGTGCCAGCAGCACTCGGATGGGGGTACTCGCAGGCGGCTACACCTTC. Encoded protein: CASSTRMGVLAGGYTF.

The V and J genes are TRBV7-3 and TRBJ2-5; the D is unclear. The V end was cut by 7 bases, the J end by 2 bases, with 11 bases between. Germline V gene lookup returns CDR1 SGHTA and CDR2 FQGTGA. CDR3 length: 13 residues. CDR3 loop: CASTLTFQETQYF. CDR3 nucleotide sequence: TGTGCCAGCACCCTGACTTTTCAAGAGACCCAGTACTTC.

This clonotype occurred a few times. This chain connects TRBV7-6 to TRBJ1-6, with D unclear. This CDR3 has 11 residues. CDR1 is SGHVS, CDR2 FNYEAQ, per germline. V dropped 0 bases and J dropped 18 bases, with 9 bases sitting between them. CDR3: CASSLALRTHF. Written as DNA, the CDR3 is TGTGCCAGCAGCTTAGCGCTACGGACCCACTTT.